What follows describes a single TCR beta chain. This entry is derived from a study of CD8 T cells in Susac syndrome. This CDR3 comprises 14 residues. Looked up from germline, CDR1 is LGHDT and CDR2 is YNNKEL (reference sequence). V trimming: 3 bases; J trimming: 4 bases; junction bases outside the gene matches: 5. Multiple sclerosis controls were treatment-naive patients with stable or active relapsing-remitting disease. Negative isolation yielded the CD8+ and CD4+ T cells, while FACS enriched the TEMRA cells. With random hexamers, 0.5 to 1 ug RNA was reverse transcribed. Across 54 Vbeta and 13 Jbeta, TCR beta CDR3 was amplified with immunoSEQ multiplex PCR. MiXCR, applied by TCRdb to the immunoSEQ multiplex PCR reads, yields one record per CDR3 protein. The sample holds about 210,000 distinct CDR3 sequences, 85% to 95% seen once.

The sequence was obtained from a human donor with multiple sclerosis. Input material: CD4+ T cells from PBMCs. The rearrangement uses TRBV3-1 and TRBJ2-5; 7 nucleotides align to TRBD2. CDR3 in DNA: TGTGCCAGCAGCCACATGGGCGGGGGAGAGACCCAGTACTTC. This codes for CASSHMGGGETQYF.